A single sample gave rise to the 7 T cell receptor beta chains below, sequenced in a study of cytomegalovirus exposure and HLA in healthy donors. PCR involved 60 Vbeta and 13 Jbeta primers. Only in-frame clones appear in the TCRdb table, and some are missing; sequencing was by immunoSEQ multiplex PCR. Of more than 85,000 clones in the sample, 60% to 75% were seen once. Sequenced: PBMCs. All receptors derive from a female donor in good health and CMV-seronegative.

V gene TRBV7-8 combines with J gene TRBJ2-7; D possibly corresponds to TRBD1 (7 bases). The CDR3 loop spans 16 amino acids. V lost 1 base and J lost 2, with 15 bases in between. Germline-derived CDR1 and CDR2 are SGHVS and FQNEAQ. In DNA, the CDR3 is TGTGCCAGCAGCTTAGTTAGGGGGGACAGTGCCTACGAGCAGTACTTC. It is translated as CASSLVRGDSAYEQYF.

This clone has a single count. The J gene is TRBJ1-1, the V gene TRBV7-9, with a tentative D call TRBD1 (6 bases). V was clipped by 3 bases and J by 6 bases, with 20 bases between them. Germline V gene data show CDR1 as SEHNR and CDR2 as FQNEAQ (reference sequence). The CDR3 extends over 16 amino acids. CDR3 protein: CASSFPRGGRVPEAFF. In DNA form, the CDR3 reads TGTGCCAGCAGCTTCCCGCGCGGGGGGCGCGTTCCTGAAGCTTTCTTT. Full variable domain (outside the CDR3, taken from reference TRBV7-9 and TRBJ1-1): DTGVSQNPRHKITKRGQNVTFRCDPISEHNRLYWYRQTLGQGPEFLTYFQNEAQLEKSRLLSDRFSAERPKGSFSTLEIQRTEQGDSAMYLCASSFPRGGRVPEAFFGQGTRLTVV.

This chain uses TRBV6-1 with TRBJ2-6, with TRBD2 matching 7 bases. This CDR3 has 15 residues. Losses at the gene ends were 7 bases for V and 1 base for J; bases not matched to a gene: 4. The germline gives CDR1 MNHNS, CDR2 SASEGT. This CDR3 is CASIISGSGANVLTF. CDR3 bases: TGTGCCAGCATTATTAGCGGGTCTGGGGCCAACGTCCTGACTTTC.

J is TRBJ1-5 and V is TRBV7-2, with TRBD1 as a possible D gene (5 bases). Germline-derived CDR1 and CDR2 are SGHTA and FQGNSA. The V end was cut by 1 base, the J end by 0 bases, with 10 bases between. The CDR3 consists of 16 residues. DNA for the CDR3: TGTGCCAGCAGCTTAGGGGGCAGCCATAGCAATCAGCCCCAGCATTTT. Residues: CASSLGGSHSNQPQHF. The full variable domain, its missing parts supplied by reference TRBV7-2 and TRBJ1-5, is GAGVSQSPSNKVTEKGKDVELRCDPISGHTALYWYRQSLGQGLEFLIYFQGNSAPDKSGLPSDRFSAERTGGSVSTLTIQRTQQEDSAVYLCASSLGGSHSNQPQHFGDGTRLSIL.

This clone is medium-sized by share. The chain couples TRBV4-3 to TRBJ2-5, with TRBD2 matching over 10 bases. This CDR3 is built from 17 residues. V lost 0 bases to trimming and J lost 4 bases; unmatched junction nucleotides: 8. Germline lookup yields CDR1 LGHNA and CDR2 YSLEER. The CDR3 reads CASSQDGPSGGAETQYF. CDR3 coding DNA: TGCGCCAGCAGCCAAGATGGTCCCAGCGGGGGGGCAGAGACCCAGTACTTC.

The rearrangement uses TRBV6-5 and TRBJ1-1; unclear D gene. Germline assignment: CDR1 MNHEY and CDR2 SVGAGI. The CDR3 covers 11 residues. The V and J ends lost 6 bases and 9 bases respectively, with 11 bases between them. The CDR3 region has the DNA TGTGCCAGCAGCAACGGTCCCAAAGCTTTCTTT. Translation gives CASSNGPKAFF.

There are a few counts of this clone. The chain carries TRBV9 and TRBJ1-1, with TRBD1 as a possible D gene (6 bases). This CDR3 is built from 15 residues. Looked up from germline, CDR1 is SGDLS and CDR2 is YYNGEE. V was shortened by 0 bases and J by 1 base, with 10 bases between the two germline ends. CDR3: CASSVGRTANTEAFF. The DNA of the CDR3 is TGTGCCAGCAGCGTAGGGAGGACAGCGAACACTGAAGCTTTCTTT. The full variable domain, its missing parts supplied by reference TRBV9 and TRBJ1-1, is DSGVTQTPKHLITATGQRVTLRCSPRSGDLSVYWYQQSLDQGLQFLIQYYNGEERAKGNILERFSAQQFPDLHSELNLSSLELGDSALYFCASSVGRTANTEAFFGQGTRLTVV.